These 25 T cell receptor beta chains share one sample of origin, sequenced in a study of blood T cell repertoires in COVID-19. Method: immunoSEQ multiplex PCR; TCRdb's copy keeps in-frame clones and lacks some. The sample yields some 370,000 clones, roughly four fifths seen once. The material sequenced was PBMCs or T cells enriched from blood (not recorded which). Receptors were obtained from a woman between 50 and 59 years old who had recovered from COVID-19.

V is TRBV7-2 and J is TRBJ1-5, with a tentative D call TRBD1 (5 bases). CDR1 and CDR2 (germline): SGHTA, FQGNSA. Trimming pared 3 bases from V and 2 bases from J, leaving 11 bases between. The CDR3 contains 15 residues. In DNA, the CDR3 is TGTGCCAGCAGCTTGGGGGGGGGACGCAATCAGCCCCAGCATTTT. Its translation: CASSLGGGRNQPQHF.

The chain has TRBV3-1 (or the pseudogene TRBV3-2) and TRBJ1-2; 10 bases fit TRBD1. Per germline, CDR1 LGHDT and CDR2 YNNKEL (reference sequence). CDR3 length: 16 amino acids. The junction had 9 bases not matched to a gene; V was cut back by 4 bases and J by 4 bases. The CDR3 loop reads CASSLGQGVGGYGYTF. CDR3 nucleotide sequence: TGTGCCAGCAGCCTAGGACAGGGGGTAGGGGGCTATGGCTACACCTTC.

The V gene is TRBV9, the J gene TRBJ2-2; maybe TRBD1 (7 bases). Looked up from germline, CDR1 is SGDLS and CDR2 is YYNGEE. CDR3 length: 16 amino acids. Trimming removed 3 bases at V and 5 bases at J, with 17 bases between. In DNA, the CDR3 is TGTGCCAGCAGCGGCGGGACAGATGTTTGGACCGGGGAGCTGTTTTTT. It translates to CASSGGTDVWTGELFF.

In this sample, this clone turned up a few times. The chain uses TRBV4-1 and TRBJ2-7; no definite D call. This CDR3 is built from 14 residues. V was clipped by 0 bases and J by 4 bases, with 10 bases between them. Germline CDR1 and CDR2: MGHRA and YSYEKL. The CDR3 DNA sequence: TGCGCCAGCAGCCAAGAACTTATGCTTTACGAGCAGTACTTC. Its translation is CASSQELMLYEQYF.

The chain uses TRBV27 and TRBJ2-2, with 9 positions matching TRBD2. V shed 5 bases and J 6 bases; nucleotides not matched to a gene: 13. The V gene's germline CDR1 is MNHEY and CDR2 SMNVEV (reference sequence). The CDR3 is made up of 17 amino acids. For the CDR3, the DNA is TGTGCCAGCAGTCGAAGCTCTAGCGGGAAGTTCGCCGGGGAGCTGTTTTTT. Translation: CASSRSSSGKFAGELFF.

The chain has TRBV5-6 and TRBJ1-2, with D uncertain. Between the trimmed V and J ends, which lost 6 bases and 7 bases, there was a span of 13 bases. Germline assignment: CDR1 SGHDT and CDR2 YYEEEE. This CDR3 spans 12 amino acids. CDR3 loop: CASNGVLSGYTF. The CDR3 DNA follows: TGTGCCAGCAACGGGGTTTTAAGTGGCTACACCTTC.

V is TRBV30 and J is TRBJ2-2; D possibly corresponds to TRBD1 (5 bases). This CDR3 spans 14 amino acids. The V end was cut by 3 bases, the J end by 5 bases, with 13 bases between. Germline-derived CDR1 and CDR2 are GTSNPN and SVGIG (reference sequence). In DNA form, the CDR3 reads TGTGCCTGGAGGGGTCAGGGATGGACCGGGGAGCTGTTTTTT. Amino acids: CAWRGQGWTGELFF.

The chain has TRBV11-3 and TRBJ2-2; TRBD1 is a possible D gene (6 bases). Looked up from germline, CDR1 is SGHNT and CDR2 is YENEEA. The CDR3 has 15 amino acids. Trimming took 5 bases from V and 0 from J, leaving 10 bases between them. CDR3 in amino acids: CASSIGQTNTGELFF. CDR3 nucleotides: TGTGCCAGCAGCATAGGACAGACGAACACCGGGGAGCTGTTTTTT.

V usage is TRBV3-1 (or the pseudogene TRBV3-2) and J usage is TRBJ1-2, with TRBD1 as a possible D gene (6 bases). CDR3 size: 14 residues. V gave up 4 bases and J gave up 4 bases, with 13 bases separating them. The germline V gene has CDR1 LGHDT and CDR2 YNNKEL (reference sequence). CDR3 sequence: CASSPAGGAYGYTF. The CDR3 coding sequence is TGTGCCAGCAGCCCCGCCGGGGGGGCCTATGGCTACACCTTC.

The genes are TRBV7-8 and TRBJ1-1; D is unclear. CDR3 length equals 16 residues. V lost 0 bases, J lost 6 bases, and 17 bases lay in between. The V gene's germline CDR1 is SGHVS and CDR2 FQNEAQ. The CDR3 spells CASSLALLGGLSEAFF. The CDR3 nucleotides read TGTGCCAGCAGCTTAGCGCTCCTTGGCGGACTATCTGAAGCTTTCTTT.

This rearrangement joins TRBV6-5 to TRBJ1-2; TRBD1 is a possible D gene (5 bases). The CDR3 consists of 15 residues. V lost 0 bases and J 4 bases, leaving 12 bases between the germline ends. Germline V lookup: CDR1 MNHEY, CDR2 SVGAGI. Written as DNA, the CDR3 is TGTGCCAGCAGTTACTCGGGGCGAGACTTCTATGGCTACACCTTC. Amino acids: CASSYSGRDFYGYTF.

The J gene is TRBJ1-2, the V gene TRBV27; perhaps TRBD1 as D (6 bases). Germline loops: CDR1 MNHEY, CDR2 SMNVEV (reference sequence). CDR3 length equals 15 residues. V was cut by 2 bases and J by 3 bases, with 13 bases left in between. CDR3 in DNA: TGTGCCAGCAGTTTACAGGGGCATTCTTACTATGGCTACACCTTC. Encoded protein: CASSLQGHSYYGYTF.

The chain couples TRBV9 to TRBJ1-1, with D unresolved. The germline V gene encodes CDR1 SGDLS and CDR2 YYNGEE. V lost 3 bases to trimming and J lost 0 bases, with 6 bases between them. CDR3 length equals 13 residues. For the CDR3, the DNA is TGTGCCAGCAGCGGGGCTCTGAACACTGAAGCTTTCTTT. This sequence encodes CASSGALNTEAFF.

The chain uses TRBV11-2 and TRBJ1-1; 7 bases are shared with TRBD1. The J segment lost 5 bases and the V segment lost 5 bases, leaving 5 bases of the junction unmatched. Germline assignment: CDR1 SGHAT and CDR2 FQNNGV. This CDR3 contains 13 residues. In nucleotides, the CDR3 is TGTGCCAGCAGCATAACCAGGGGGACTGAAGCTTTCTTT. This sequence encodes CASSITRGTEAFF.

The rearrangement uses TRBV10-3 and TRBJ2-1; TRBD2 matches at 12 bases. The V gene's germline CDR1 is ENHRY and CDR2 SYGVKD. V was pared by 4 bases and J by 7 bases, with 8 bases of the junction left unmatched. There are 16 residues in the CDR3. CDR3 in amino acids: CAISAASGRGLNEQFF. The CDR3 bases are TGTGCCATCAGTGCGGCTAGCGGGAGGGGTTTAAATGAGCAGTTCTTC.

The gene calls are TRBV9 and TRBJ1-2; 11 bases line up with TRBD1. V lost 3 bases and J lost 6; bases outside the gene matches: 7. This CDR3 has 15 residues. CDR1 is SGDLS, CDR2 YYNGEE, per germline. Written as DNA, the CDR3 is TGTGCCAGCAGCGCTTGGACAGGGGGCGGGAATGGCTACACCTTC. Amino acid sequence: CASSAWTGGGNGYTF.

The chain combines TRBV19 with TRBJ1-5, with D possibly matching TRBD1 (5 bases). Trimming removed 1 base at V and 0 bases at J, with 16 bases between. Germline lookup yields CDR1 LNHDA and CDR2 SQIVND (reference sequence). This CDR3 region has 18 residues. The CDR3 bases are TGTGCCAGTAGTATAGGCGGTTCGGGACTTTATAGCAATCAGCCCCAGCATTTT. This encodes CASSIGGSGLYSNQPQHF.

In this sample, this clone turned up a few times. This sequence joins TRBV5-6 and TRBJ1-4; 11 bases are shared with TRBD1. With V trimmed by 5 bases and J by 7 bases, 7 bases remained unmatched. Per germline, CDR1 SGHDT and CDR2 YYEEEE. The CDR3 length is 15 residues. The CDR3 reads CASRQFGTGGEKLFF. The CDR3 DNA reads TGTGCCAGCAGGCAATTCGGGACAGGGGGTGAAAAACTGTTTTTT.

The gene calls are TRBV11-3 and TRBJ2-1; no clear D. CDR1 SGHNT and CDR2 YENEEA come from the germline V gene. Trimming removed 5 bases from V and 0 bases from J, with 11 bases in between. This CDR3 is built from 15 residues. The CDR3: CASSPETFSYNEQFF. The CDR3 region has the DNA TGTGCCAGCAGCCCCGAAACTTTCTCCTACAATGAGCAGTTCTTC.

The rearrangement links TRBV7-2 to TRBJ1-2; 8 positions agree with TRBD1. CDR1 SGHTA and CDR2 FQGNSA come from the germline V gene. J gave up 2 bases and V 1 base, and 0 bases lay outside the gene matches. There are 14 residues in the CDR3. The CDR3 bases are TGTGCCAGCAGCTTAGGGACAGGGAACTATGGCTACACCTTC. It specifies CASSLGTGNYGYTF. Variable domain in full (rest from reference TRBV7-2 and TRBJ1-2): GAGVSQSPSNKVTEKGKDVELRCDPISGHTALYWYRQSLGQGLEFLIYFQGNSAPDKSGLPSDRFSAERTGGSVSTLTIQRTQQEDSAVYLCASSLGTGNYGYTFGSGTRLTVV.

The genes are TRBV6-5 and TRBJ2-7, with TRBD1 as a possible D gene (6 bases). The V end was cut by 6 bases, the J end by 6 bases, with 21 bases between. Germline CDR1 and CDR2: MNHEY and SVGAGI. The CDR3 totals 15 residues. The CDR3 here is CASRSPTGSLFEQYF. The CDR3 nucleotides read TGTGCCAGCAGATCCCCGACAGGTTCCCTATTCGAGCAGTACTTC.

The genes are TRBV10-3 and TRBJ2-7; possible D gene TRBD1, 6 bases. The CDR3 is 15 residues long. Germline CDR1 reads ENHRY; CDR2 reads SYGVKD. V dropped 7 bases and J dropped 3 bases, with 19 bases sitting between them. Written as DNA, the CDR3 is TGTGCCATCACCGTGGGGGCCAGGGGTAACTACGAGCAGTACTTC. It yields the protein CAITVGARGNYEQYF.

The chain joins TRBV7-2 to TRBJ1-1; maybe TRBD1 (6 bases). CDR1 and CDR2 (germline): SGHTA, FQGNSA. Trimming cost V 6 bases and J 5 bases, with 16 bases left between them. The CDR3 is made up of 14 amino acids. CDR3 amino acids: CASSPDAGTTEAFF. CDR3 in DNA: TGTGCCAGCAGTCCAGACGCCGGGACAACTGAAGCTTTCTTT.

This chain uses TRBV6-2 or TRBV6-3 with TRBJ2-3; TRBD2 aligns across 7 bases. The V gene end was trimmed by 2 bases and the J gene end by 3 bases; junction bases not matched to a gene: 8. The CDR3 covers 16 residues. Germline CDR1 MNHEY, CDR2 SVGEGT. This chain's CDR3 is CASSYGGGGQTDTQYF. The DNA for the CDR3 is TGTGCCAGCAGTTACGGCGGGGGAGGTCAGACAGATACGCAGTATTTT.

The V gene is TRBV7-3, the J gene TRBJ1-2; D is possibly TRBD1 (6 bases). Deletions cut 5 bases from V and 5 bases from J, with 18 bases between. The CDR3 consists of 15 residues. Germline loops: CDR1 SGHTA, CDR2 FQGTGA. The CDR3 DNA is TGTGCCAGCAGCCCCGGGGGGCGTGCTCAATATGGCTACACCTTC. This sequence encodes CASSPGGRAQYGYTF.